The next 27 T cell receptor beta chains were all read from a single sample in a study of blood T cells in healthy people across ages. Together with a sample-barcoded 5' primer, a J-beta primer mix was included in a second PCR lasting about 6 to 11 cycles. One entry per CDR3 protein, called by TCRdb with MiXCR from the 5' RACE reads. The data show around 620,000 distinct CDR3 sequences, 27% seen once. The sample was blood. These receptors were obtained from a woman aged 70-85 years in good health.

The chain uses TRBV27 and TRBJ1-2; a weak D match, TRBD1 (6 bases). V dropped 2 bases and J dropped 4 bases, with 14 bases sitting between them. Germline CDR1 reads MNHEY; CDR2 reads SMNVEV (reference sequence). This CDR3 has 15 residues. The CDR3 is CASSLTGQTSYGYTF. The CDR3 DNA sequence: TGTGCCAGCAGTTTAACCGGACAGACTTCCTATGGCTACACCTTC.

This rearrangement joins TRBV3-1 to TRBJ1-2; 7 positions agree with TRBD1. This CDR3 spans 14 amino acids. The junction had 5 bases not matched to a gene; V was cut back by 0 bases and J by 7 bases. Germline values: CDR1 LGHDT, CDR2 YNNKEL (reference sequence). CDR3 sequence reads: CASSQDRTGPGYTF. Here the CDR3 DNA reads TGTGCCAGCAGCCAAGATCGGACAGGTCCTGGCTACACCTTC.

A few counts support this clonotype. This chain uses TRBV25-1 with TRBJ2-4; D gene unclear. V was pared by 2 bases and J by 7 bases, with 9 bases between. CDR1 MGHDK and CDR2 SYGVNS come from the germline V gene. The CDR3 runs 13 residues. The CDR3 region is CASSEAVANIQYF. The CDR3 nucleotides are TGTGCCAGCAGTGAAGCGGTGGCCAACATTCAGTACTTC.

The table lists this clonotype with a count of one. The chain uses TRBV5-1 and TRBJ2-1; D gene ambiguous. V gave up 3 bases and J gave up 8 bases, with 15 bases separating them. From germline, CDR1 is SGHRS and CDR2 YFSETQ. There are 14 residues in the CDR3. This CDR3 reads CASSSDAPSDEQFF. The DNA for the CDR3 is TGCGCCAGCAGCTCGGACGCCCCCAGCGATGAGCAGTTCTTC.

This clonotype has just a few counts. The chain links TRBV28 to TRBJ1-5; maybe TRBD1 (5 bases). Germline V gene sequence: CDR1 MDHEN, CDR2 SYDVKM. V gave up 7 bases and J gave up 1 base, with 17 bases separating them. This CDR3 is built from 16 residues. Here the CDR3 reads CASTQGGVKSNQPQHF. In nucleotides, the CDR3 is TGTGCCAGCACCCAGGGAGGGGTTAAGAGCAATCAGCCCCAGCATTTT.

This clonotype was observed a handful of times. The chain joins TRBV7-9 to TRBJ2-3; D is possibly TRBD1 or TRBD2 (5 bases each). Per the germline V gene, CDR1 is SEHNR and CDR2 is FQNEAQ (reference sequence). This CDR3 comprises 14 residues. Between the trimmed V and J ends, which lost 8 bases and 6 bases, there was a span of 18 bases. For the CDR3, the DNA is TGTGCCAGCGCCCCGGGACGGGGAGAGGATACGCAGTATTTT. It encodes CASAPGRGEDTQYF. Filled out from reference TRBV7-9 and TRBJ2-3, the complete variable domain reads DTGVSQNPRHKITKRGQNVTFRCDPISEHNRLYWYRQTLGQGPEFLTYFQNEAQLEKSRLLSDRFSAERPKGSFSTLEIQRTEQGDSAMYLCASAPGRGEDTQYFGPGTRLTVL.

Notes on this clonotype: A read error may be the cause here, since a much bigger clone is one base away. The V call is TRBV7-2, the J call TRBJ1-5; D not resolved. CDR3 length: 14 amino acids. V was clipped by 1 base and J by 2 bases, with 6 bases between them. The germline V gene encodes CDR1 SGHTA and CDR2 FQGNSA. CDR3 sequence (DNA): TGTGCCAGCAGCTTAGACGCGGGCAATCAGCCCCAGCATTTT. Amino acid sequence: CASSLDAGNQPQHF.

Remarks on this clonotype: A clone one base away is much larger, so this may be a read error. This chain links TRBV7-9 with TRBJ2-7; 7 bases fit TRBD1. CDR3 length equals 11 residues. The germline gives CDR1 SEHNR, CDR2 FQNEAQ (reference sequence). V dropped 5 bases and J dropped 5; count of bases not matched to a gene: 0. The CDR3 DNA reads as TGTGCCAGCAGCACAGGGGACGAGCAGTACTTC. Translation: CASSTGDEQYF.

This chain uses TRBV15 with TRBJ1-2; TRBD1 is a possible D gene (5 bases). The CDR3 loop spans 13 amino acids. With 3 bases removed from V and 8 bases from J, the gap between germline ends came to 13 bases. Germline V CDR1 and CDR2: LNHNV, YYDKDF (reference sequence). The CDR3 bases are TGTGCCACCAGCAGTACCCAGGGTTACGGCTACACCTTC. This sequence encodes CATSSTQGYGYTF.

The rearrangement joins TRBV5-1 to TRBJ1-2; D unresolved. The CDR3 loop spans 13 amino acids. The V end lost 0 bases, the J end lost 13 bases, and 16 bases lay between the germline ends. CDR1 and CDR2 from the germline V gene are SGHRS and YFSETQ. CDR3: CASSLDRPSSCTF. CDR3 coding DNA: TGCGCCAGCAGCTTGGATCGGCCATCGAGCTGCACCTTC. Filled out from reference TRBV5-1 and TRBJ1-2, the complete variable domain reads KAGVTQTPRYLIKTRGQQVTLSCSPISGHRSVSWYQQTPGQGLQFLFEYFSETQRNKGNFPGRFSGRQFSNSRSEMNVSTLELGDSALYLCASSLDRPSSCTFGSGTRLTVV.

This clonotype was counted many times. The V gene is TRBV18, the J gene TRBJ2-3; tentative D call: TRBD2 (5 bases). Between the trimmed V and J ends, which lost 3 bases and 4 bases, there was a span of 11 bases. The germline gives CDR1 KGHSH, CDR2 LQKENI. The CDR3 spans 14 residues. CDR3 residues: CASSPGFGADTQYF. As DNA, the CDR3 is TGTGCCAGCTCACCCGGTTTCGGGGCAGATACGCAGTATTTT.

The chain couples TRBV7-2 to TRBJ1-4; 9 positions match TRBD1. This CDR3 is built from 13 residues. Germline trimming cut 5 bases from V and 10 bases from J; bases unmatched to any gene: 5. Germline V CDR1 and CDR2: SGHTA, FQGNSA. For the CDR3, the DNA is TGTGCCAGCAGCCAGACAGGGGGAACAAAACTGTTTTTT. The encoded protein is CASSQTGGTKLFF.

This sequence joins TRBV4-2 and TRBJ1-5; 10 nucleotides line up with TRBD1. With V trimmed by 1 base and J by 6 bases, 0 bases remained unmatched. CDR3 length: 14 residues. Germline assignment: CDR1 LGHNA and CDR2 YNFKEQ. CDR3 region: CASSQGTGGQPQHF. The CDR3 nucleotides are TGTGCCAGCAGCCAAGGGACAGGGGGTCAGCCCCAGCATTTT.

CDR3 in amino acids: CASPPRDRTYGYTF. CDR3 DNA: TGTGCCAGCCCGCCTAGGGACCGAACTTATGGCTACACCTTC. The rearrangement uses TRBV25-1 and TRBJ1-2, with D possibly being TRBD1 (5 bases). Trimming pared 8 bases from V and 5 bases from J, leaving 18 bases between. The CDR3 loop spans 14 amino acids. In germline, CDR1 is MGHDK, CDR2 SYGVNS.

This clonotype was counted only a few times. The rearrangement joins TRBV24-1 to TRBJ2-1, with TRBD2 matching 12 bases. V shed 3 bases, J shed 3 bases, and the junction held 2 bases outside the gene matches. There are 16 residues in the CDR3. Germline assignment: CDR1 KGHDR and CDR2 SFDVKD. The CDR3 reads CATSDPSGGGYNEQFF. CDR3 nucleotide sequence: TGTGCCACCAGTGATCCTAGCGGGGGGGGCTACAATGAGCAGTTCTTC.

The CDR3 loop reads CASSPWTKANTIYF. In DNA form, the CDR3 reads TGTGCCAGCAGCCCTTGGACAAAGGCAAACACCATATATTTT. The rearrangement uses TRBV7-6 and TRBJ1-3; TRBD1 is a possible D gene (5 bases). V lost 5 bases and J lost 6, with 14 bases in between. CDR3 length equals 14 residues. Germline lookup yields CDR1 SGHVS and CDR2 FNYEAQ.

This chain uses TRBV29-1 with TRBJ2-3, with D tentatively TRBD2 (6 bases). V lost 0 bases, J lost 1 base, and 11 bases lay in between. The CDR3 covers 15 residues. The V gene's germline CDR1 is SQVTM and CDR2 ANQGSEA. The CDR3 region has the DNA TGCAGCGTTGAAGAAGGCGGGGTACGCACAGATACGCAGTATTTT. Encoded protein: CSVEEGGVRTDTQYF.

There are a few counts of this clonotype. The chain uses TRBV29-1 and TRBJ2-3; 7 bases are shared with TRBD2. CDR1 is SQVTM, CDR2 ANQGSEA, per germline. The CDR3 consists of 12 residues. The CDR3 reads CSSAGMADTQYF. Written as DNA, the CDR3 is TGCAGTTCAGCGGGGATGGCAGATACGCAGTATTTT.

This clonotype turned up a few times. The chain is built from TRBV12-3 or TRBV12-4 and TRBJ2-5, with D tentatively TRBD1 (6 bases). The DNA end is a closer match to TRBJ2-1, so the J assignment may be wrong. This CDR3 spans 14 amino acids. The CDR3 bases are TGTGCCAGCAGTTTAGTGGGCAGGGGAAGAGTGCAGTTCTTC. Its protein is CASSLVGRGRVQFF.

In the case of this clonotype: This may be a read error, as it is one base from a much larger clone. The gene calls are TRBV6-2 or TRBV6-3 and TRBJ2-6; D gene uncertain. Trimming pared 7 bases from V and 0 bases from J, leaving 4 bases between. Germline-derived CDR1 and CDR2 are MNHEY and SVGEGT. This CDR3 spans 13 amino acids. The CDR3 is CASMSSGANVLTF. CDR3 nucleotides: TGTGCCAGCATGAGCTCTGGGGCCAACGTCCTGACTTTC.

This chain uses TRBV11-2 with TRBJ2-5; D is uncertain. Germline loops: CDR1 SGHAT, CDR2 FQNNGV. The CDR3 covers 12 residues. The V end was cut by 5 bases, the J end by 10 bases, with 14 bases between. The CDR3 sequence is CASSEPRSNQYF. CDR3 nucleotides: TGTGCCAGCAGCGAACCGAGGTCGAACCAGTACTTC. The full variable domain, rest sourced from reference TRBV11-2 and TRBJ2-5, is EAGVAQSPRYKIIEKRQSVAFWCNPISGHATLYWYQQILGQGPKLLIQFQNNGVVDDSQLPKDRFSAERLKGVDSTLKIQPAKLEDSAVYLCASSEPRSNQYFGPGTRLLVL.

A word on this clonotype: Relative to the germline gene, one junction end is altered; a read error may explain this. The chain joins TRBV3-1 to TRBJ2-5; D remains unclear. There are 11 residues in the CDR3. Germline V gene data show CDR1 as LGHDT and CDR2 as YNNKEL (reference sequence). As DNA, the CDR3 is TGTGCCAGCAGCATCCAACAGACCCAGTACTTC. Translating it yields CASSIQQTQYF.

The V gene is TRBV7-3, the J gene TRBJ2-1; D might be TRBD2 (6 bases). Per the germline V gene, CDR1 is SGHTA and CDR2 is FQGTGA. The CDR3 extends over 17 amino acids. Trimming removed 5 bases from V and 0 bases from J, with 17 bases in between. This chain's CDR3 is CASSLVGGASSYNEQFF. CDR3 nucleotides: TGTGCCAGCAGCCTAGTTGGCGGGGCTAGCTCCTACAATGAGCAGTTCTTC.

The sample holds a few counts of this clonotype. The chain joins TRBV2 to TRBJ2-7, with D possibly being TRBD1 or TRBD2 (5 bases each). CDR1 is SNHLY, CDR2 FYNNEI, per germline. The V gene lost 8 bases and the J gene lost 6 bases, with 17 bases spanning the gap. The CDR3 loop spans 13 amino acids. CDR3 bases: TGTGCCAGCGGGGGTACGGACTTTTGCGAGCAGTACTTC. Protein: CASGGTDFCEQYF.

This clonotype was counted a few times. The chain combines TRBV6-5 with TRBJ2-3; 11 positions agree with TRBD2. This CDR3 comprises 17 residues. Germline V CDR1 and CDR2: MNHEY, SVGAGI. Unmatched junction bases numbered 7, after V lost 0 bases and J lost 5 bases. CDR3 region: CASSYSPTSGVGDTQYF. CDR3 sequence (DNA): TGTGCCAGCAGTTACTCTCCGACTAGCGGGGTAGGAGATACGCAGTATTTT.

Details on this clonotype: Just one base apart from a much larger clone, this may be a read error. The V gene is TRBV6-6, the J gene TRBJ1-5; D remains ambiguous. V lost 4 bases and J 3 bases, leaving 10 bases between the germline ends. Germline CDR1 and CDR2: MNHNY and SVGAGI (reference sequence). The CDR3 spans 14 residues. CDR3 sequence: CASSFRVVNQPQHF. The CDR3 DNA reads TGTGCCAGCAGTTTTCGGGTAGTCAATCAGCCCCAGCATTTT.

The V gene is TRBV2, the J gene TRBJ2-7; unclear D gene. The CDR3 spans 13 residues. The germline V gene has CDR1 SNHLY and CDR2 FYNNEI. Trimming took 4 bases from V and 4 from J, leaving 11 bases between them. CDR3 sequence (DNA): TGTGCCAGCAGTGGTGACCGGGTGTACGAGCAGTACGTC. Translation: CASSGDRVYEQYV.